This TCR beta chain emerged from a study of cytomegalovirus exposure and HLA in healthy donors (TCRdb year 2017). For context, the study as a whole: According to an earlier analysis of 587 of the donors, about 179 million T cells yielded 90 million to 130 million unique TCR beta sequences and less than 300 Gb of sequence data. In an earlier analysis of 550 to 700 of the donors, high-throughput TCR beta sequencing was used to judge whether each TCR beta V gene segment behaved as functional or pseudogenic. Rather than drawing on any new phenotypic data, the later analysis identified candidate immune exposures from TCR beta sequences and the way those sequences occurred across donors. An early release that covered 640 HLA-typed donors contained approximately 300 gigabases of sequencing data and some 87 million unique TCR sequences. Across about 380 genotyped donors of the cohort, an average of roughly 250,000 unique TCR beta nucleotide sequences per donor were sequenced, and roughly a sixth of those sequences were non-productive. The study profiled the T cell repertoires of about 640 subjects by immunosequencing and related them to cytomegalovirus serostatus. Typing coverage varied by locus: about 629-630 donors for A, B, C, DRB1 and DQB1; about 520 for DQA1; nearly 610 for DPA1; around 490 for DPB1. Four to six DR-DQ haplotypes were handled as single units for association and clustering, since linkage in the cohort was strong. The study aimed to test whether signatures of past pathogen exposure could be identified by cataloging public T cell receptors. HLA typing included class I and class II loci at four-digit resolution. Donor age, sex, ethnicity and CMV serostatus were compiled together with the repertoire data. A later genetic analysis used genome-wide SNP genotypes for about 55% of the 666 donors, treating that subset as a discovery cohort. To predict cytomegalovirus infection status, the study combined high-throughput TCR immunosequencing, statistical association of individual TCRs with disease status, and machine learning. Among the roughly 400 genotyped donors, around 81% belonged to the genetic ancestry cluster associated with self-reported Caucasian donors. A later analysis re-analyzed previously published TCR beta repertoires from 500 to 700 donors and added high-resolution HLA genotyping to study TCR occurrence patterns. Along with the roughly 670-subject first cohort, a separate validation cohort of more than 90 different subjects was used. All discovery cohort repertoires had been generated using a single sequencing platform. The research as a whole found: The authors suggested that the approach could potentially be generalized to other disease states and immunological phenotypes. A further reported finding was that TCR beta sequences accurately predicted the HLA-A and HLA-B alleles for most subjects in the first cohort. In this cohort, only TCR beta chains were sequenced, and detectable features were limited by the absence of alpha or paired-chain data. Most CMV-associated TCR beta chains appeared to be HLA-restricted in a later analysis, and the HLA associations seemed to be driven largely by CMV exposure. In a later analysis, several top co-occurrence clusters were reported to appear linked to parvovirus B19, influenza, CMV and Epstein-Barr virus. A few of the identified cytomegalovirus-associated TCR beta chains were confirmed in vitro to be specific for cytomegalovirus antigens. Across donors, most TCR sequences were observed very rarely, whereas some public TCRs were present in many individuals. A later analysis associated 16,951 TCR beta sequences with specific HLA alleles at a false discovery rate of 0.05. For the cohort, immune exposure information was limited to CMV serostatus. In an earlier analysis of fewer than 750 of the donors, most TCR beta V segments were observed in productive rearrangements about 90% or about 30% of the time, broadly matching IMGT annotations. A cluster of highly shared sequence variants was judged likely to be a technical artifact of the sequencing pipeline. In a later analysis, HLA-associated TCR beta chains were found to be more clonally expanded and to have lower generation probabilities than equally common non-associated chains. Correlated functional status among segregating V segments might be attributable to linkage disequilibrium, but an unknown experimental factor could not be ruled out. Assigning TCR associations to individual alleles was difficult when HLA alleles, especially DR and DQ, strongly co-occurred. A later genetic analysis associated a missense DCLRE1C variant with V-gene and J-gene trimming of TCR beta chains, and an independent cohort replicated the association. Compared with the approximately 720-donor mean, donors in an Asian-associated ancestry cluster had fewer N-insertions in productive TCRs, according to a later genetic analysis. In a later analysis, TCR association rates were found to vary across HLA loci, with the most associated TCRs seen for DRB1 alleles and the fewest for HLA-C alleles. Some IMGT-functional V segments, including TRBV6-2 and TRBV6-3, could not be distinguished by the 87-base-pair reads and were therefore excluded. In the study, around 160 TCR beta chains were listed as associated with cytomegalovirus. Roughly uniform sequencing depth across donors was assumed in presence/absence analyses, although this assumption may not hold. Because HLA typing was missing for some donors at each locus, association tests included only the typed subset. In both the original and validation cohorts, the classifier was reported to diagnose cytomegalovirus status with high specificity and sensitivity. Because counts were too low, seventeen rarely observed V segments, including chromosome 9 orphons, were left out of the earlier analysis of about 620 of the donors.

CDR1 and CDR2 (SGHKS, YYEKEE) derive from the germline V gene (reference sequence). Including the terminal cysteine and phenylalanine, the CDR3 comprises 12 residues. Only the CDR3 portion is preserved as DNA: 36 bases, with reading frame beginning at the first base. The junction shows trimming of 1 base on V and 6 bases on J, plus 5 bases between the germline ends. A remark on this clone: It lacks a known antigen. Per-base qualities were not stored, and no clone one base away is much larger.

In total, about 650 healthy bone marrow donors made up the cohort. All cohort members were sampled while nominally healthy, although unrecorded immune exposures were likely present. The donor was CMV seronegative and was included in the group of 352 seronegative cohort members. Every donor gave a peripheral blood sample, and the peripheral blood mononuclear cells from that sample were used for TCR beta sequencing. Genomic DNA extraction from the blood cell samples was performed with the Qiagen DNeasy Blood Extraction Kit. Library generation was performed with the immunoSEQ multiplex PCR assay. For the multiplex PCR, a mixture combining 60 forward primers for TCR Vbeta segments and 13 reverse primers for TCR Jbeta segments was used. The CDR3 region of rearranged TCR beta genes was amplified from genomic DNA by a multiplex PCR assay. On the Illumina HiSeq System, the amplified TCR beta libraries were sequenced as 87-base-pair reads. In the original analysis: Across the 666 repertoires, a later analysis counted approximately 83 million unique TCR beta chains, some 11 million of which were shared by at least two donors. To remove PCR and sequencing errors, raw reads were error-corrected and collapsed into unique sequences using a nearest-neighbor algorithm that merged closely related sequences. V, D and J gene segments were assigned by aligning CDR3 sequences to IMGT reference sequences. Each retained sequence needed at least a six-nucleotide match to both a V gene segment and a J gene segment. Rearrangements were called productive when the CDR3 lacked stop codons and stayed in frame with V and J; all others were non-productive. CDR3 was defined by IMGT convention, running from the second conserved V-encoded cysteine to the conserved J-encoded phenylalanine. The earlier analysis of 587 of the donors excluded sequences that lacked an unambiguous match to a single V gene segment. An earlier analysis of 500 to 600 of the donors classified V segments as functional when productive rearrangements were above 56.7% and as segregating when the standard deviation between donors was above 5%. A statistical classification framework was developed to diagnose cytomegalovirus status using the catalog of TCR beta chain sequences. In a later analysis, TCR nucleotide sequences were compared against IMGT/GENE-DB human TR gene sequences so that V and J genes could be assigned. The TCRdist pipeline was used in a later analysis to assign CDR3 sequences and most-parsimonious VDJ recombination scenarios. In a later analysis, each TCR beta chain was defined by its CDR3 amino acid sequence together with its V-gene family, and reads without a unique V-gene family were excluded. In a later analysis, several hundred highly shared, low-generation-probability nucleotide sequences were removed to address suspected cross-contamination and a sequencing artifact. A later analysis calculated a clonal expansion index for each public chain from normalized within-repertoire ranks of inferred template counts. A later analysis computed generation probabilities with a VDJ recombination model fitted to out-of-frame rearrangements, and checked the results against IGoR. A later analysis scored TCR-TCR, TCR-HLA and TCR-CMV co-occurrence with hypergeometric tests, applying a repertoire-size bias correction to TCR pairs. A later analysis estimated false discovery rates by permuting HLA or CMV assignments 20 times. A later analysis grouped co-occurring TCRs with DBSCAN, adding TCRdist sequence similarity when clustering within HLA-allele-positive subsets. For co-occurrence clustering, repertoires with fewer than 30,000 or more than 120,000 public chains were excluded, along with roughly 5 repertoires with anomalous nucleotide sharing. In TCRdb, the immuneACCESS table is reduced to in-frame sequences with V and J assigned. These tables do not hold every clone; where another copy was compared, an unresolved V gene accounts for under half, and the others remain unexplained. That table supplies the V and J calls and clone size; D and trimming were determined from the DNA. The sample has about 88,000 clones on record, 85% to 90% of them singletons. Approximately 2.2% of the sample is in the top ten clones.

This TCR was sampled from a man aged 18 to 29 in good health and CMV-seronegative. Input material: PBMCs. Rearrangement joined TRBV5-5 to TRBJ1-3, with no reliable assignment of the D segment. In nucleotide form, the sequence is TGTGCCAGCAGCTTGACACAAAACACCATATATTTT. This sequence encodes CASSLTQNTIYF.